This T cell receptor beta chain was sequenced during a study of blood T cell repertoires in COVID-19. Overall study: Acute and convalescent COVID-19 samples came from the United States, Italy and Spain. PBMCs, B-cell-depleted T cells, or T cells were the source of the cDNA or gDNA that made up the material.

Patients of the Seattle cohort, enrolled during active infection, were followed longitudinally. The sample holds one count of this clone. The authors' processing: Scientists estimated how many nucleated cells there were by amplifying reference gene primers. Profiled with immunoSEQ multiplex PCR; TCRdb holds only in-frame clones, not every one. V and J calls and clone size come straight from that table; D and trimming were deduced from the DNA. This table holds approximately 180,000 clones, more than 80% found once. The receptor comes from a woman of 80 years or more with COVID-19, enrolled during active disease. The sample comprised peripheral blood.

CDR3 nucleotide sequence: TGCGCCAGCAGCCAAGTCGATGACAGGAGGAACTATGGCTACACCTTC. Its translation is CASSQVDDRRNYGYTF. The rearrangement links TRBV4-1 to TRBJ1-2, with D perhaps TRBD1 (6 bases). This CDR3 spans 16 amino acids. Germline values: CDR1 MGHRA, CDR2 YSYEKL. V was pared by 1 base and J by 2 bases, with 14 bases between.